This T cell receptor beta chain was obtained from a study of T cell responses to AZD1222 COVID-19 vaccine. The germline V gene encodes CDR1 MNHEY and CDR2 SMNVEV (reference sequence). V shed 0 bases and J shed 0 bases, with 7 bases lying between them. The CDR3 runs 15 residues. The assay was immunoSEQ multiplex PCR, and TCRdb's table has in-frame clones only and misses some. The sample lists 120,000 or so clones, roughly nine tenths occurring once. The TCR comes from an adult in good health. This chain connects TRBV27 to TRBJ2-3; D gene uncertain. The starting material was peripheral blood, obtained on day 0 of AZD1222 vaccination. The CDR3 spells CASSLSRTSTDTQYF. The DNA for the CDR3 is TGTGCCAGCAGTTTATCTCGTACTAGCACAGATACGCAGTATTTT.